This T cell receptor beta chain is from a study of technical replicates of blood from a few donors. Profiling relied on immunoSEQ multiplex PCR, and the TCRdb table lists in-frame clones only, not all of them. The sample includes around 100,000 clones, around 95% of them seen just once. The germline V gene encodes CDR1 SGHTA and CDR2 FQGNSA. J lost 0 bases, V lost 2 bases, and 2 bases had no gene match. The CDR3 has 15 amino acids. The source material was T cells isolated from PBMCs. V is TRBV7-2 and J is TRBJ2-7; 9 nucleotides agree with TRBD2. This receptor was taken from a human donor in good health. CDR3 region: CASSLLAGTSYEQYF. The CDR3 DNA is TGTGCCAGCAGCTTACTAGCGGGAACCTCCTACGAGCAGTACTTC.